The T cell receptor (beta chain) described here comes from a study of blood T cell repertoires in COVID-19. Study in general: Specimens from acute and convalescent COVID-19 originated in the United States, Italy and Spain.

V lost 6 bases to trimming and J lost 5 bases; unmatched junction nucleotides: 2. This CDR3 comprises 13 residues. In the original analysis: Using reference gene primer amplification, nucleated cell counts were estimated. Profiling relied on immunoSEQ multiplex PCR, and the TCRdb table lists in-frame clones only, not all of them. V, J and clone size derive from that table, while D and trimming were established from the DNA sequence. The sample lists roughly 150,000 clones; around 88% were seen once. The receptor's source is a man in his sixties with active or convalescent COVID-19. Source material: peripheral blood. The V gene is TRBV12-3 or TRBV12-4, the J gene TRBJ2-2, with TRBD1 identical over 8 bases. This CDR3 reads CASRRQGTGELFF. The CDR3 DNA reads as TGTGCCAGCAGAAGACAGGGGACCGGGGAGCTGTTTTTT.